Listed below are T cell receptor beta chains from one sample, sequenced in a study of OX40 agonist ivuxolimab in advanced cancers. The repertoire was sequenced with immunoSEQ multiplex PCR; TCRdb's copy has only in-frame clones and lacks some. The sample holds 98,000 or so clones, roughly 83% seen once. The source material was CD4+ or CD8+ T cells sorted from blood, sampled in a trial of the OX40 agonist ivuxolimab. These receptors originate from an adult with an advanced solid tumor such as melanoma, head and neck, liver or kidney cancer. CDR3s include the opening cysteine and the closing phenylalanine or tryptophan. D genes are given only for firm matches. Not all rows give a size; the values are once, few, many and, for expanded clones, a class.

NA | TRBJ2-2 | NA | TRBV7-9 | TGTGCCAGCAGCTTATTTAAGGGGCCGAACACCGGGGAGCTGTTTTTT | CASSLFKGPNTGELFF
NA | TRBJ2-6 | NA | TRBV14 | TGTGCCAGCAGCCTCTCAGGGGCCAACGTCCTGACTTTC | CASSLSGANVLTF
TRBD1 | TRBJ1-4 | NA | TRBV18 | TGTGCCAGCTCACCAAGACAGGGGAGAGGACGTGGTGAAAAACTGTTTTTT | CASSPRQGRGRGEKLFF
NA | TRBJ2-2 | NA | TRBV6-1 | TGTGCCAGCTTACAGGTGAACACCGGGGAGCTGTTTTTT | CASLQVNTGELFF
NA | TRBJ2-1 | NA | TRBV19 | TGTGCCAGTAGCCGGGGCGTTGAGCAGTTCTTC | CASSRGVEQFF
TRBD1 | TRBJ1-5 | few | TRBV19 | TGTGCCAGTAGAACAGGGGAAGGTAATCAGCCCCAGCATTTT | CASRTGEGNQPQHF
NA | TRBJ1-2 | NA | TRBV2 | TGTGCCAGCAGTGAAGCGGGCAGGAGGGGGGGCCGCTACACCTTC | CASSEAGRRGGRYTF
NA | TRBJ1-5 | NA | TRBV6-6 | TGTACTAGTCAGCCCCAGCATTTT | CTSQPQHF
NA | TRBJ2-1 | NA | TRBV6-5 | TGTGCCGGGCCCAAGAATGAGCAGTTCTTC | CAGPKNEQFF
NA | TRBJ1-1 | once | TRBV7-8 | TGTGCCAGCAGCCTCGGCTCTGAAGCTTTCTTT | CASSLGSEAFF